This TCR beta chain was recovered during a study of cytomegalovirus exposure and HLA in healthy donors. Study-wide results and limits: Researchers counted roughly 150 TCR beta chains as cytomegalovirus-associated. The authors assumed roughly uniform sequencing depth across donors for presence/absence analyses. Association of a missense DCLRE1C variant with TCR beta V- and J-gene trimming was reported in a later analysis.

The CDR3 contains 14 residues. V was pared by 4 bases and J by 7 bases, with 15 bases between. The germline gives CDR1 SGDLS, CDR2 YYNGEE. Researchers ran the PCR with 60 Vbeta and 13 Jbeta primers. Sequencing was performed with immunoSEQ multiplex PCR; in TCRdb, only in-frame clones are kept and a portion is missing. The sample records about 110,000 clones, 76% being singletons. A word on this clone: Its antigen is not known.

The chain couples TRBV9 to TRBJ2-1; D may be TRBD1 (7 bases). The clonotype originates from a woman aged 50 to 60 in good health and CMV-seropositive. Source material: PBMCs. The DNA of the CDR3 is TGTGCCAGCAGCCTACGGAGGGGGCAGAATGAGCAGTTCTTC. Translation: CASSLRRGQNEQFF. Together with reference TRBV9 and TRBJ2-1, the CDR3 gives the full variable domain: DSGVTQTPKHLITATGQRVTLRCSPRSGDLSVYWYQQSLDQGLQFLIQYYNGEERAKGNILERFSAQQFPDLHSELNLSSLELGDSALYFCASSLRRGQNEQFFGPGTRLTVL.